The 7 T cell receptor beta chains below come from one sample, sequenced in a study listed by TCRdb under 2016. The protocol used for the library was RT-PCR. Sequencing was carried out with an Illumina MiSeq. TCRdb reprocessing: public reads trimmed at Q25 with fastp, clones called with MiXCR, in-frame beta chains kept. Each CDR3 protein appears once, grouped with its most common genes and DNA. In all, the sample holds about 700,000 distinct CDR3 sequences, and around 14% of those were seen once. Together, the top ten hold 3.6% of the sample. Specimen: memory CD4+ T cells from blood. The source is a female donor in good health, serving as a healthy control.

This clonotype was detected ten times or more. CDR3 in DNA: TGCAGCGTTCTACGGCCATCCACTGAAGCTTTCTTT. Protein product: CSVLRPSTEAFF. J is TRBJ1-1 and V is TRBV29-1; no definite D call. CDR1 and CDR2 (germline): SQVTM, ANQGSEA. The germline V and J ends were trimmed by 5 bases and 4 bases, with 11 bases remaining between them. This CDR3 has 12 amino acids.

As concerns this clonotype: Sequence at one end of the junction differs from germline and may be a read error. The V gene is TRBV6-5, the J gene TRBJ1-1, with 9 bases aligning to TRBD1. The CDR3 has 13 residues. From germline, CDR1 is MNHEY and CDR2 SVGAGI. The CDR3 bases are TGTGCCAGCAATTACAGGGGGCAAACTGAAGCTTTCTTT. Translated: CASNYRGQTEAFF.

This clonotype was picked up many times. This chain uses TRBV6-6 with TRBJ2-7, with 9 nucleotides matching TRBD2. The CDR3 extends over 15 amino acids. CDR1 is MNHNY, CDR2 SVGAGI, per germline (reference sequence). V lost 10 bases and J lost 4; bases outside the gene matches: 14. The CDR3 is CATRPGSSGSYEQYF. The CDR3 DNA sequence: TGTGCCACCCGTCCGGGAAGTAGCGGGAGTTACGAGCAGTACTTC.

The V and J genes are TRBV10-3 and TRBJ2-3, with D unresolved. The CDR3 consists of 14 residues. CDR1 ENHRY and CDR2 SYGVKD come from the germline V gene. V lost 7 bases and J lost 2, with 13 bases in between. CDR3 amino acids: CAIKQPDHTDTQYF. The CDR3 DNA is TGTGCCATCAAACAGCCAGACCACACAGATACGCAGTATTTT.

Many counts were recorded for this clonotype. The V gene is TRBV7-6, the J gene TRBJ1-1, with D possibly being TRBD1 (6 bases). Trimming stripped 4 bases from V and 1 base from J, with 13 bases between. This CDR3 is built from 15 residues. Germline V lookup: CDR1 SGHVS, CDR2 FNYEAQ. The CDR3 loop is CASSSSTGQNTEAFF. CDR3 DNA: TGTGCCAGCAGCTCCTCGACAGGTCAGAACACTGAAGCTTTCTTT.

V is TRBV27 and J is TRBJ2-3; D may match TRBD1 or TRBD2 (5 bases each). V was trimmed by 5 bases and J by 2 bases, leaving 14 bases between them. The CDR3 extends over 15 amino acids. Germline lookup yields CDR1 MNHEY and CDR2 SMNVEV (reference sequence). This CDR3 is CASSPGRAFTDTQYF. CDR3 DNA: TGTGCCAGCAGTCCGGGACGGGCCTTCACAGATACGCAGTATTTT.

The table lists this clonotype with many counts. V and J are TRBV20-1 and TRBJ1-3; D is perhaps TRBD1 (5 bases). The CDR3 covers 14 residues. From germline, CDR1 is DFQATT and CDR2 SNEGSKA (reference sequence). V lost 6 bases to trimming and J lost 0 bases, with 12 bases between them. The CDR3 protein is CSAGDSNSGNTIYF. CDR3 nucleotide sequence: TGCAGTGCCGGAGACAGCAACTCTGGAAACACCATATATTTT.